A single sample gave rise to the 7 T cell receptor beta chains below, sequenced in a study of T-cell reconstitution after alpha-beta-depleted transplantation in children. Molecular barcoding with unique molecular identifiers was used for the TCRbeta library. TCRdb re-derived calls from the PCR reads in MiXCR, one entry per CDR3 protein. The sample lists 700,000 to 850,000 distinct CDR3 sequences, under 20% occurring once. Sequenced material: PBMCs, mostly from graft donor cells, taken 360 days after TCRalphabeta/CD19-depleted stem cell transplant. These receptors originate from a male patient younger than 18 who had a stem cell transplant for acute lymphoblastic leukemia, so the T cells may come from the graft donor.

This clonotype was observed at least ten times. This chain connects TRBV3-1 to TRBJ2-1, with 8 bases matching TRBD2. Unmatched junction bases numbered 4, after V lost 2 bases and J lost 7 bases. The CDR3 spans 14 residues. Germline values: CDR1 LGHDT, CDR2 YNNKEL (reference sequence). This CDR3 reads CASSQHGRANEQFF. The DNA for the CDR3 is TGTGCCAGCAGCCAACACGGGAGGGCTAATGAGCAGTTCTTC.

This clonotype occurred many times. The chain recombines TRBV7-9 with TRBJ2-7, with TRBD2 as a possible D gene (5 bases). Trimming stripped 4 bases from V and 3 bases from J, with 22 bases between. Germline lookup yields CDR1 SEHNR and CDR2 FQNEAQ (reference sequence). The CDR3 sequence is 17 residues long. The CDR3 reads CASSSNMGSGSYYEQYF. The CDR3 DNA is TGTGCCAGCAGCTCCAATATGGGCTCGGGGAGTTACTACGAGCAGTACTTC.

This clonotype has a handful of counts. This sequence joins TRBV25-1 and TRBJ2-3; D is uncertain. V dropped 4 bases and J dropped 2 bases, with 7 bases sitting between them. The CDR3 is made up of 13 amino acids. Germline CDR1 is MGHDK and CDR2 is SYGVNS. CDR3 sequence (DNA): TGTGCCAGCAGTGCACCATACACAGATACGCAGTATTTT. Amino acid sequence: CASSAPYTDTQYF. The full variable domain, with the rest looked up from reference TRBV25-1 and TRBJ2-3, is EADIYQTPRYLVIGTGKKITLECSQTMGHDKMYWYQQDPGMELHLIHYSYGVNSTEKGDLSSESTVSRIRTEHFPLTLESARPSHTSQYLCASSAPYTDTQYFGPGTRLTVL.

The CDR3 bases are TGTGCCACCTCCCTAAGAAATGAGCAGTTCTTC. Translating gives CATSLRNEQFF. The chain has TRBV24-1 and TRBJ2-1; no clear D gene. The ends were cut back, 9 bases at V and 7 bases at J, with 9 bases in the middle. The CDR3 extends over 11 amino acids. The germline gives CDR1 KGHDR, CDR2 SFDVKD.

This clonotype has a handful of counts. This chain connects TRBV7-6 to TRBJ2-3; 9 bases line up with TRBD1. The ends lost 2 bases at V and 2 bases at J; junction bases unmatched: 8. This CDR3 contains 17 residues. Germline loops: CDR1 SGHVS, CDR2 FNYEAQ. The CDR3 is CASSLIWDREYTDTQYF. Here the CDR3 DNA reads TGTGCCAGCAGCTTAATCTGGGACAGGGAATACACAGATACGCAGTATTTT.

In this sample, this clonotype turned up a few times. The chain uses TRBV6-2 or TRBV6-3 and TRBJ2-1; D not certain. Trimming removed 2 bases at V and 5 bases at J, with 16 bases between. Per the germline V gene, CDR1 is MNHEY and CDR2 is SVGEGT. The CDR3 is made up of 16 amino acids. The CDR3 DNA follows: TGTGCCAGCAGTTACACGGGCGCCTATTATAACAATGAGCAGTTCTTC. Residues: CASSYTGAYYNNEQFF.

J is TRBJ2-5 and V is TRBV3-1; no clear D. CDR3 length: 15 amino acids. V was clipped by 4 bases and J by 7 bases, with 19 bases between them. CDR1 is LGHDT and CDR2 is YNNKEL in the germline V gene (reference sequence). The CDR3 region is CASSPYMVEAGTQYF. The CDR3 bases are TGTGCCAGCAGCCCCTACATGGTAGAGGCAGGGACCCAGTACTTC.